This T cell receptor beta chain came from a study of blood T cells in healthy people across ages. Primers used in a second PCR of roughly 7 to 12 cycles were a sample-barcoded 5' primer and a J-beta primer mix. A single record per CDR3 protein comes from TCRdb applying MiXCR to the 5' RACE reads. The sample holds some 640,000 distinct CDR3 sequences, around half seen once. CDR1 and CDR2 from the germline V gene are SGHTA and FQGNSA. The CDR3 loop spans 14 amino acids. This clonotype was recorded once. What was sequenced was blood. This rearrangement joins TRBV7-2 to TRBJ2-7; D is perhaps TRBD2 (6 bases). Gene TRBJ2-5 matches the end of the DNA better, so the J call may be wrong. The TCR sequence derives from a woman aged 55-75 years in good health. This CDR3 reads CASSRQLSGETQYF. The CDR3 DNA sequence: TGTGCCAGCAGCCGCCAACTCAGCGGGGAGACCCAGTACTTC.